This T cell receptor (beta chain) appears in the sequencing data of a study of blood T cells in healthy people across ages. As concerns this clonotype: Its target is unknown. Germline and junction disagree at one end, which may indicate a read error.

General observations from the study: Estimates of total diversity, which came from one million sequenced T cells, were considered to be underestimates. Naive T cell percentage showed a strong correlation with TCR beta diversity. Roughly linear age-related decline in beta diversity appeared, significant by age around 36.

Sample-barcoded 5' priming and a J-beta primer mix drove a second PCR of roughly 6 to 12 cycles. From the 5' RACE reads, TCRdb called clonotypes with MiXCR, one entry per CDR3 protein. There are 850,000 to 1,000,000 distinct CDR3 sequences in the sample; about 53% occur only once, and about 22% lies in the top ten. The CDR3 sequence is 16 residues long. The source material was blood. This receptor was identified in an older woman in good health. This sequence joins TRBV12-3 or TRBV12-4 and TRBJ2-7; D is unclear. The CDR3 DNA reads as TGTGCCAGCAGCCCGGGTTTAGTGGGATCCTCCTACAAGCAGTACTTC. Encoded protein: CASSPGLVGSSYKQYF.